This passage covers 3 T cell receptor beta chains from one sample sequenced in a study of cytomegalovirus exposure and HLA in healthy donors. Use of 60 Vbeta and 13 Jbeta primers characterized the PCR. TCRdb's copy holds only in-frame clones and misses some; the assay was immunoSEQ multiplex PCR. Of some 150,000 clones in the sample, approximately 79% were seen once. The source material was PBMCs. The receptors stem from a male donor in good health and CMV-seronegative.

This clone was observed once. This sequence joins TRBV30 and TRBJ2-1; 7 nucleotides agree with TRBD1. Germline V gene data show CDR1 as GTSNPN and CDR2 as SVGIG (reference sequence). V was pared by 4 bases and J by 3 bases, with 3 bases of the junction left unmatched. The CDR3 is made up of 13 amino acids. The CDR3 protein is CAWNRGYYNEQFF. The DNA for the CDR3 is TGTGCCTGGAACAGGGGATACTACAATGAGCAGTTCTTC.

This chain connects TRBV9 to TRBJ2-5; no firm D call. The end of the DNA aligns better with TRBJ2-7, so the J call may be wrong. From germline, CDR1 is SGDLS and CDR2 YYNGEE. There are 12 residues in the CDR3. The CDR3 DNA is TGTGCCAGCAGCGGAGAAAGCTACGAGCAGTACTTC. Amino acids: CASSGESYEQYF.

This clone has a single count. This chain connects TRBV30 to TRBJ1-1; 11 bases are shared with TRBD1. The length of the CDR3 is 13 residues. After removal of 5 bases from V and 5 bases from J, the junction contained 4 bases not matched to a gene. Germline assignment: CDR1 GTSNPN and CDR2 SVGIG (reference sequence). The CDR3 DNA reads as TGTGCCTGGGCGGGACAGGGGGTGACTGAAGCTTTCTTT. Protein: CAWAGQGVTEAFF.